This T cell receptor beta chain was sequenced for a study of control samples from healthy donors and cancer patients. V was shortened by 1 base and J by 5 bases, with 12 bases between the two germline ends. The CDR3 is 15 residues long. Germline V CDR1 and CDR2: SNHLY, FYNNEI. The method was immunoSEQ multiplex PCR; TCRdb's version includes in-frame clones alone and lacks a portion of them. The data show some 130,000 clones, around nine tenths seen once. This clonotype was sampled from a man in his forties or fifties with head and neck cancer. Sequencing was done on a sample of PBMCs. The chain joins TRBV2 to TRBJ1-5, with D maybe TRBD1 (5 bases). The CDR3 loop is CASSEEAPGDQPQHF. The CDR3, as DNA: TGTGCCAGCAGTGAAGAGGCACCGGGGGATCAGCCCCAGCATTTT.